This TCR beta chain was captured in a study of blood T cell repertoires in COVID-19. For the study at large: Material from acute and convalescent COVID-19 was sourced from the United States, Italy and Spain. Sources were T cells, B-cell-depleted T cells, or PBMCs; the material itself was cDNA or gDNA.

Under the authors' procedure: Amplification with reference gene primers provided the estimates of nucleated cell counts. Clones were sequenced by immunoSEQ multiplex PCR, and TCRdb holds only the in-frame ones, with some missing. Clonal size and the V and J genes are those of that table, whereas D and trimming came from the DNA. This sample yields 150,000 to 200,000 clones, of which approximately 88% are seen a single time; roughly 3.1% belongs to the top ten. CDR1 and CDR2 (germline): LGHNA, YNFKEQ. CDR3 length: 15 residues. J was trimmed by 6 bases and V by 1 base; bases with no gene match: 4. The J gene is TRBJ1-4, the V gene TRBV4-2; 8 bases fit TRBD1. The sequenced material came from peripheral blood. The source of this sequence is a man between 60 and 75 years old with acute or convalescent COVID-19. The CDR3 here is CASSQGYRGYEKLFF. The CDR3 coding sequence is TGTGCCAGCAGCCAAGGTTACAGGGGGTATGAAAAACTGTTTTTT.